This T cell receptor (beta chain) is drawn from a study of control samples from healthy donors and cancer patients. In its sample, this clone was seen a few times. Generated by immunoSEQ multiplex PCR, the TCRdb table keeps only in-frame clones and is missing some. Of around 160,000 clones in the sample, 80% to 95% are singletons; the top ten hold 5% to 7%. Looked up from germline, CDR1 is GTSNPN and CDR2 is SVGIG (reference sequence). Trimming took off 0 bases at V and 7 bases at J, with 10 bases between the two ends. This CDR3 spans 13 amino acids. Sequenced: blood. The J gene is TRBJ2-1, the V gene TRBV30; D not resolved. The source of this sequence is a man between 18 and 29 years old in good health. This chain's CDR3 is CAWSVQVWNEQFF. The CDR3 bases are TGTGCCTGGAGTGTGCAGGTGTGGAATGAGCAGTTCTTC.